Shown below are 27 T cell receptor beta chains from a single sample sequenced in a study of cytomegalovirus exposure and HLA in healthy donors. Primers: 60 Vbeta forward and 13 Jbeta reverse. Profiling relied on immunoSEQ multiplex PCR, and the TCRdb table lists in-frame clones only, not all of them. The data contain under 200,000 clones, 60% to 85% of them singletons. The sequenced sample was PBMCs. The receptors derive from a man younger than 40 in good health and CMV-seropositive.

V and J are TRBV28 and TRBJ2-3; D might be TRBD2 (5 bases). This CDR3 is built from 14 residues. Per the germline V gene, CDR1 is MDHEN and CDR2 is SYDVKM. Trimming pared 2 bases from V and 2 bases from J, leaving 8 bases between. CDR3 in amino acids: CASSLRGNTDTQYF. The CDR3 bases are TGTGCCAGCAGTTTACGGGGTAACACAGATACGCAGTATTTT.

The chain employs TRBV28 and TRBJ1-1, with 7 positions matching TRBD1. Germline CDR1 MDHEN, CDR2 SYDVKM. Trimming removed 5 bases from V and 7 bases from J; junction bases left unmatched: 7. The CDR3 is 13 residues long. The CDR3 region is CASSLQGVNEAFF. The CDR3 nucleotides read TGTGCCAGCAGTCTTCAGGGGGTCAATGAAGCTTTCTTT.

The chain joins TRBV5-6 to TRBJ2-5, with D hard to call. The V end was cut by 5 bases, the J end by 2 bases, with 13 bases between. The CDR3 is made up of 14 amino acids. Germline values: CDR1 SGHDT, CDR2 YYEEEE. Written as DNA, the CDR3 is TGTGCCAGCAGACACAACCCAGAACAAGAGACCCAGTACTTC. Protein: CASRHNPEQETQYF.

The V and J genes are TRBV6-5 and TRBJ2-5; 12 bases fit TRBD1. Germline assignment: CDR1 MNHEY and CDR2 SVGAGI. Trimming cost V 6 bases and J 4 bases; bases outside gene matches: 3. This CDR3 has 14 residues. The CDR3 reads CASSGDRGLETQYF. In nucleotides, the CDR3 is TGTGCCAGCAGCGGGGACAGGGGGCTAGAGACCCAGTACTTC.

This clone has a handful of counts. The chain recombines TRBV19 with TRBJ1-5; TRBD1 is a possible D gene (6 bases). CDR3 length: 14 amino acids. The ends were cut back, 5 bases at V and 2 bases at J, with 10 bases in the middle. The germline gives CDR1 LNHDA, CDR2 SQIVND (reference sequence). The CDR3 bases are TGTGCCAGTAGTTCCAGACAGGGCAATCAGCCCCAGCATTTT. This translates into CASSSRQGNQPQHF.

This sequence joins TRBV7-6 and TRBJ1-1; 9 positions match TRBD1. Germline assignment: CDR1 SGHVS and CDR2 FNYEAQ. V was clipped by 4 bases and J by 4 bases; unmatched bases: 4. The CDR3 is 14 amino acids. The CDR3 region has the DNA TGTGCCAGCAGCTCCGGGACAGGGTCCACTGAAGCTTTCTTT. The encoded protein is CASSSGTGSTEAFF.

CDR3 sequence reads: CASSPPTWDRGEQFF. CDR3 DNA sequence: TGTGCCAGCTCACCACCGACGTGGGATAGGGGTGAGCAGTTCTTC. V is TRBV18 and J is TRBJ2-1, with D tentatively TRBD1 (5 bases). The CDR3 runs 15 residues. The germline CDR1 and CDR2 sequences are KGHSH and LQKENI. Trimming shortened V by 0 bases and J by 9 bases, and 15 bases separated the two germline ends. Full variable domain (missing parts from reference TRBV18 and TRBJ2-1): NAGVMQNPRHLVRRRGQEARLRCSPMKGHSHVYWYRQLPEEGLKFMVYLQKENIIDESGMPKERFSAEFPKEGPSILRIQQVVRGDSAAYFCASSPPTWDRGEQFFGPGTRLTVL.

The chain is built from TRBV11-2 and TRBJ2-2; D gene unclear. This CDR3 comprises 15 residues. Germline CDR1 is SGHAT and CDR2 is FQNNGV. Trimming removed 2 bases at V and 3 bases at J, with 10 bases between. DNA of the CDR3: TGTGCCAGCAGCTTATCTATGGGCTACACCGGGGAGCTGTTTTTT. This sequence encodes CASSLSMGYTGELFF.

This clone appeared once. CDR3 nucleotides: TGTGCCAGCAGCTTAATTAGCGGGGGGGCCGGGGCCTACGAGCAGTACTTC. The encoded protein is CASSLISGGAGAYEQYF. The genes are TRBV5-4 and TRBJ2-7; TRBD2 aligns across 11 bases. V lost 2 bases, J lost 2 bases, and 9 bases stayed unmatched. This CDR3 region has 17 residues. Germline CDR1 reads SGHNT; CDR2 reads YYREEE (reference sequence).

The chain carries TRBV21-1 and TRBJ2-5; the table's TRBD2 call for D was not verified on the DNA. TRBV21-1 is annotated as a pseudogene. This CDR3 has 15 residues. CDR3 coding DNA: TGTGCCAGCAGCAAAGCTCTAGCGATGGGAGAGACCCAGTACTTC. Translating gives CASSKALAMGETQYF.

V is TRBV4-1 and J is TRBJ1-5; no reliable D call. CDR1 and CDR2 (germline): MGHRA, YSYEKL. CDR3 size: 14 residues. Trimming took 0 bases from V and 4 from J, leaving 7 bases between them. The CDR3 DNA reads as TGCGCCAGCAGCCAAGATAACAGAAATCAGCCCCAGCATTTT. It specifies CASSQDNRNQPQHF.

The V gene is TRBV6-1, the J gene TRBJ2-2; the D gene is possibly TRBD2 (7 bases). The CDR3 totals 17 residues. Germline assignment: CDR1 MNHNS and CDR2 SASEGT. Deletions cut 2 bases from V and 4 bases from J, with 17 bases between. As DNA, the CDR3 is TGTGCCAGCAGTGAAAACATAGGGGGACTACCCACCGGGGAGCTGTTTTTT. It yields the protein CASSENIGGLPTGELFF.

The CDR3, as DNA: TGTGCCAGCAGCTGGGCCCCCTCAGGGGGCCCTCTGAACACTGAAGCTTTCTTT. Protein sequence: CASSWAPSGGPLNTEAFF. The chain couples TRBV7-9 to TRBJ1-1; 8 positions match TRBD1. V trimming: 4 bases; J trimming: 0 bases; junction bases outside the gene matches: 13. Germline V lookup: CDR1 SEHNR, CDR2 FQNEAQ (reference sequence). This CDR3 contains 18 residues.

This clone was seen just once. The CDR3: CASRRGGQETQYF. The CDR3 nucleotides are TGTGCCAGCAGACGCGGGGGGCAAGAGACCCAGTACTTC. This chain joins TRBV2 and TRBJ2-5; 8 nucleotides align to TRBD2. The CDR3 runs to 13 residues. Germline V CDR1 and CDR2: SNHLY, FYNNEI. J lost 2 bases, V lost 6 bases, and 2 bases had no gene match. Full variable domain (remainder filled in from reference TRBV2 and TRBJ2-5): EPEVTQTPSHQVTQMGQEVILRCVPISNHLYFYWYRQILGQKVEFLVSFYNNEISEKSEIFDDQFSVERPDGSNFTLKIRSTKLEDSAMYFCASRRGGQETQYFGPGTRLLVL.

V gene TRBV9 combines with J gene TRBJ1-2; 7 bases map to TRBD1. V was clipped by 4 bases and J by 6 bases; unmatched bases: 9. Germline V gene sequence: CDR1 SGDLS, CDR2 YYNGEE. The CDR3 has 14 amino acids. CDR3 coding DNA: TGTGCCAGCAGCCCCGGACAGGAGGTGGATGGCTACACCTTC. It translates to CASSPGQEVDGYTF.

The chain couples TRBV29-1 to TRBJ1-6; 8 nucleotides line up with TRBD1. The CDR3 totals 13 residues. Germline-derived CDR1 and CDR2 are SQVTM and ANQGSEA. Trimming at V came to 5 bases and at J to 9 bases, leaving 6 bases not matched to a gene. CDR3 protein: CSVQTGGSSPLHF. The CDR3 DNA reads TGCAGCGTTCAAACAGGGGGAAGTTCACCCCTCCACTTT.

The rearrangement links TRBV5-1 to TRBJ2-3; 10 bases fit TRBD2. This CDR3 comprises 18 residues. The V segment lost 4 bases and the J segment 0 bases; nucleotides outside the gene matches: 11. Per germline, CDR1 SGHRS and CDR2 YFSETQ. The CDR3, as DNA: TGCGCCAGCAGCCTACCTAGCGGGGGTTATACTAGCACAGATACGCAGTATTTT. It yields the protein CASSLPSGGYTSTDTQYF.

This clone was seen only once. The J gene is TRBJ2-3, the V gene TRBV27, with TRBD2 identical over 11 bases. Germline loops: CDR1 MNHEY, CDR2 SMNVEV (reference sequence). CDR3 length: 19 amino acids. The V segment lost 5 bases and the J segment 1 base; nucleotides outside the gene matches: 14. CDR3 loop: CASSPSPGLAGFGTDTQYF. CDR3 coding DNA: TGTGCCAGCAGTCCGAGCCCAGGACTAGCGGGCTTCGGCACAGATACGCAGTATTTT.

The rearrangement joins TRBV10-3 to TRBJ2-3; 10 nucleotides match TRBD1. V lost 3 bases to trimming and J lost 2 bases; unmatched junction nucleotides: 11. Germline lookup yields CDR1 ENHRY and CDR2 SYGVKD. The CDR3 is 18 residues long. DNA for the CDR3: TGTGCCATCAGTGACGTATCTTATGGGACAGGGGACACAGATACGCAGTATTTT. It specifies CAISDVSYGTGDTDTQYF.

The chain joins TRBV27 to TRBJ2-7, with D perhaps TRBD1 (6 bases). From germline, CDR1 is MNHEY and CDR2 SMNVEV (reference sequence). Trimming took 0 bases from V and 1 from J, leaving 10 bases between them. This CDR3 is built from 15 residues. This CDR3 is CASSLSQGMSYEQYF. The CDR3 bases are TGTGCCAGCAGTTTATCCCAGGGGATGTCCTACGAGCAGTACTTC.

The V and J genes are TRBV27 and TRBJ2-7, with 7 bases lining up with TRBD1. J was trimmed by 2 bases and V by 8 bases; bases with no gene match: 9. Germline CDR1 is MNHEY and CDR2 is SMNVEV (reference sequence). This CDR3 region has 14 residues. The CDR3 here is CASHLGDSPYEQYF. The CDR3 nucleotides read TGTGCCAGCCATTTGGGGGACAGTCCCTACGAGCAGTACTTC.

In nucleotides, the CDR3 is TGTGCCAGCAGGTTCGTGGACAGGGATCTGGAGACCCAGTACTTC. Translating it yields CASRFVDRDLETQYF. This chain links TRBV5-4 with TRBJ2-5; 8 nucleotides line up with TRBD1. The CDR3 consists of 15 residues. V gave up 5 bases and J gave up 5 bases; unmatched junction bases: 11. CDR1 and CDR2 (germline): SGHNT, YYREEE (reference sequence).

This clone was observed a few times. V is TRBV28 and J is TRBJ2-1; TRBD1 might be the D (8 bases). The germline V gene has CDR1 MDHEN and CDR2 SYDVKM. V was pared by 8 bases and J by 2 bases, with 19 bases between. The CDR3 consists of 16 residues. The CDR3 sequence is CASRSGQGGTYNEQFF. Here the CDR3 DNA reads TGTGCCAGCCGTAGCGGACAGGGAGGGACCTACAATGAGCAGTTCTTC.

This chain links TRBV6-6 with TRBJ2-1, with a weak D call TRBD2 (5 bases). V lost 5 bases, J lost 4 bases, and 12 bases lay in between. The germline V gene encodes CDR1 MNHNY and CDR2 SVGAGI (reference sequence). The CDR3 is 14 amino acids. This chain's CDR3 is CASSNWRTYNEQFF. Here the CDR3 DNA reads TGTGCCAGCAGTAACTGGCGGACTTACAATGAGCAGTTCTTC.

The chain couples TRBV6-5 to TRBJ2-5; D is possibly TRBD2 (6 bases). TRBJ2-7 matches the DNA end more closely, so the J call is doubtful. CDR1 and CDR2 (germline): MNHEY, SVGAGI. This CDR3 has 15 amino acids. CDR3 coding DNA: TGTGCCAGCAGACCCCTGCGGGACCGCTCCTACGAGCAGTACTTC. Residues: CASRPLRDRSYEQYF.

In its sample, this clone was seen once. The J gene is TRBJ1-1, the V gene TRBV29-1; D remains ambiguous. The germline V and J ends were trimmed by 0 bases and 8 bases, with 7 bases remaining between them. The CDR3 is 11 amino acids. The V gene's germline CDR1 is SQVTM and CDR2 ANQGSEA. The CDR3, as DNA: TGCAGCGTTGAAGATACGCGCGAAGCTTTCTTT. Encoded protein: CSVEDTREAFF. The variable domain in full, with the rest retrieved from reference TRBV29-1 and TRBJ1-1, is SAVISQKPSRDICQRGTSLTIQCQVDSQVTMMFWYRQQPGQSLTLIATANQGSEATYESGFVIDKFPISRPNLTFSTLTVSNMSPEDSSIYLCSVEDTREAFFGQGTRLTVV.

The rearrangement joins TRBV5-1 to TRBJ2-7; no firm D call. Trimming stripped 0 bases from V and 2 bases from J, with 6 bases between. This CDR3 spans 13 amino acids. Per germline, CDR1 SGHRS and CDR2 YFSETQ. The CDR3 nucleotides read TGCGCCAGCAGCTTGGCGGTAGCCTACGAGCAGTACTTC. It yields the protein CASSLAVAYEQYF.